This T cell receptor beta chain was captured by sequencing in a study of identical twins. TCRdb re-called the 5' RACE reads with MiXCR, one entry per CDR3 protein. The sample shows around 240,000 distinct CDR3 sequences, 5.5% to 7% of them seen only once. The table lists this clonotype with a few counts. Germline lookup yields CDR1 SGHRS and CDR2 YFSETQ. V was pared by 2 bases and J by 10 bases, with 13 bases between. The CDR3 runs 12 residues. The same specimen was also included in a second study, on yellow fever vaccine responses in identical twins.

The sequence came from a woman between 18 and 29 years old in good health. The V gene is TRBV5-1, the J gene TRBJ2-7; maybe TRBD1 (6 bases). The sequenced sample consisted of memory (CD45RO+) T cells sorted from blood. The DNA of the CDR3 is TGCGCCAGCAGCTTACAGGGAACAAAACAGTACTTC. It codes for CASSLQGTKQYF.